This entry is about one T cell receptor (beta chain). The entry originates in a study of cytomegalovirus exposure and HLA in healthy donors. PCR involved 60 Vbeta and 13 Jbeta primers. Repertoires were generated with immunoSEQ multiplex PCR, while TCRdb's copy carries only in-frame clones and drops some. The sample carries 200,000 to 250,000 clones, more than 60% recorded once. The CDR3 contains 14 residues. The V end lost 5 bases, the J end lost 0 bases, and 9 bases lay between the germline ends. CDR1 and CDR2 (germline): SNHLY, FYNNEI. Input material: PBMCs. V usage is TRBV2 and J usage is TRBJ2-3; no clear D gene. The receptor was derived from a woman aged 25 to 39 in good health and CMV-seronegative. CDR3 amino acids: CASSSTTSTDTQYF. DNA of the CDR3: TGTGCCAGCAGTTCAACTACTAGCACAGATACGCAGTATTTT. Looking up the rest from reference TRBV2 and TRBJ2-3 gives the full variable domain: EPEVTQTPSHQVTQMGQEVILRCVPISNHLYFYWYRQILGQKVEFLVSFYNNEISEKSEIFDDQFSVERPDGSNFTLKIRSTKLEDSAMYFCASSSTTSTDTQYFGPGTRLTVL.